This T cell receptor (beta chain) was recorded in a study of breast tumors, draining lymph nodes, adjacent tissues. In this sample, this clonotype turned up many times. Breast cancer patients provided tissue from their axillary draining lymph nodes. The CDR3 has 13 residues. Trimming removed 8 bases at V and 5 bases at J, with 15 bases between. In germline, CDR1 is SEHNR, CDR2 FQNEAQ (reference sequence). TCRdb redid the calling of the multiplex PCR reads with MiXCR, one entry per CDR3 protein. The table shows some 250,000 distinct CDR3 sequences, with less than 35% occurring only once. The sample comprised axillary lymph node tissue. The V and J genes are TRBV7-9 and TRBJ2-5, with D unclear. The clonotype comes from a female donor with breast cancer. Some clones in this sample may be carry-over from other donors' samples. CDR3 DNA: TGTGCCAGCGCCCAAGTTGATATGGAGACCCAGTACTTC. As protein: CASAQVDMETQYF.